These T cell receptor beta chains were read from a single sample in a study of CD8+CD57+ T cells in acquired aplastic anemia. MiXCR, applied by TCRdb to the reads, yields one record per CDR3 protein. The sample lists a few hundred thousand distinct CDR3 sequences, 55% to 75% occurring once. The sequenced sample consisted of sorted CD4+, CD8+, or CD8+CD57+ T cells (not recorded which) from PBMCs. These receptors were collected from a human donor in good health, serving as a control. Each CDR3 is given with its conserved first and last residue. D genes are given only for firm matches. Some rows mark clone size as missing; the rest say once, few, many or name a class of expanded clone.

V	size	D	J	DNA	CDR3
TRBV6-5	-	-	TRBJ2-7	TGTGCCAGCAGTTACTCGGTTTCTGGAGGGGGAATGGAGGAGCAGTACTTC	CASSYSVSGGGMEEQYF
TRBV12-3/TRBV12-4	-	-	TRBJ2-7	TGTGCCGTCCGCCATGGTGTCACCTCCTACGAGCAGTACTTC	CAVRHGVTSYEQYF
TRBV7-6	-	TRBD1	TRBJ1-3	TGTGCCAGCAGCTTTCTGGGACAGGATTCGGAAAGCACCATATATTTT	CASSFLGQDSESTIYF
TRBV7-8	-	-	TRBJ1-3	TGTGCCAGCAGCTCTAGGGAGGGTGGAAACACCATATATTTT	CASSSREGGNTIYF
TRBV7-2	-	-	TRBJ2-1	TGTGCCAGCAGTCCCCCGGGGGGCAGGCCGCAGTTCTTC	CASSPPGGRPQFF
TRBV6-5	-	TRBD1	TRBJ2-4	TGTGCCAGCAGTACGACAGGGAAGCGAAACATTCAGTACTTC	CASSTTGKRNIQYF
TRBV10-2	-	-	TRBJ2-7	TGCGCCAGCAGTGATGGACAGAGGGCGTACGAGCAGTACTTC	CASSDGQRAYEQYF
TRBV20-1	-	TRBD1	TRBJ2-7	TGCAGTGCTATAGATCAAGGGGGCGAAGGACCACTCTACGAGCAGTACTTC	CSAIDQGGEGPLYEQYF
TRBV7-3	-	-	TRBJ1-1	TGTGCCAGCAGTCTGGCAGCCGCTACCGACGCTCAGTTT	CASSLAAATDAQF
TRBV7-9	few	-	TRBJ1-2	TGCGCCAGCAGCAATCTACAGGGACACGGCTACGCCTTC	CASSNLQGHGYAF
TRBV10-3	few	TRBD1	TRBJ2-5	TGTGCCAGCAACCTATGGGTGGGCCCCGGGACAGGGGGCCAAGAGACCCAGTACTTC	CASNLWVGPGTGGQETQYF
TRBV5-6	-	-	TRBJ2-3	TGTGCCAGCAGTATTTGGGGTGGCACAGATACGCAGTATTTT	CASSIWGGTDTQYF
TRBV5-1	-	-	TRBJ2-3	TGCGCCAGCAGCACCAATCGCGGGGCGACGTACACAGATACGCAGTATTTT	CASSTNRGATYTDTQYF